The TCR beta chain under discussion was sequenced for a study of technical replicates of blood from a few donors. Data came from immunoSEQ multiplex PCR; TCRdb stores just in-frame clones and leaves some out. The sample consists of approximately 74,000 clones, over 75% of them appearing once. The germline V gene encodes CDR1 MNHEY and CDR2 SMNVEV (reference sequence). The ends were cut back, 5 bases at V and 0 bases at J, with 17 bases in the middle. There are 17 residues in the CDR3. This rearrangement joins TRBV27 to TRBJ1-5; tentatively, D is TRBD1 (6 bases). The origin of this receptor is a human donor in good health. Some clones in this sample may be carry-over from other donors' samples. The specimen was PBMCs. The CDR3 sequence is CASSLTGPTYSNQPQHF. The CDR3 DNA reads as TGTGCCAGCAGTCTCACAGGGCCAACTTATAGCAATCAGCCCCAGCATTTT.